This TCR beta chain was identified in a study of graft-versus-host responses after intestinal transplantation. The V end lost 0 bases, the J end lost 1 base, and 7 bases lay between the germline ends. The CDR3 spans 15 residues. Germline lookup yields CDR1 SGHRS and CDR2 YFSETQ. On this clone: Its target is not known.

Study observations and caveats: Some patients had graft-donor T cell macrochimerism. In their allografts, the ratios of graft-versus-host to host-versus-graft T cell clones were high. Early after transplant, HvG clones declined as circulating GvH clones peaked.

Libraries were prepared by immunoSEQ multiplex PCR; TCRdb keeps only in-frame clonotypes and omits some of them. The sample yields 50,000 to 60,000 clones, about 90% seen once. This TCR was recovered from a human donor who was the organ donor for an intestinal transplant. The J gene is TRBJ2-2, the V gene TRBV5-1; D is ambiguous. Sequencing used unstimulated CD4+ T cells sorted from spleen or lymph node cells, obtained before transplant. The CDR3 region is CASSLALWNTGELFF. DNA for the CDR3: TGCGCCAGCAGCTTGGCCCTGTGGAACACCGGGGAGCTGTTTTTT. Supplemented by reference TRBV5-1 and TRBJ2-2, the full variable domain reads KAGVTQTPRYLIKTRGQQVTLSCSPISGHRSVSWYQQTPGQGLQFLFEYFSETQRNKGNFPGRFSGRQFSNSRSEMNVSTLELGDSALYLCASSLALWNTGELFFGEGSRLTVL.